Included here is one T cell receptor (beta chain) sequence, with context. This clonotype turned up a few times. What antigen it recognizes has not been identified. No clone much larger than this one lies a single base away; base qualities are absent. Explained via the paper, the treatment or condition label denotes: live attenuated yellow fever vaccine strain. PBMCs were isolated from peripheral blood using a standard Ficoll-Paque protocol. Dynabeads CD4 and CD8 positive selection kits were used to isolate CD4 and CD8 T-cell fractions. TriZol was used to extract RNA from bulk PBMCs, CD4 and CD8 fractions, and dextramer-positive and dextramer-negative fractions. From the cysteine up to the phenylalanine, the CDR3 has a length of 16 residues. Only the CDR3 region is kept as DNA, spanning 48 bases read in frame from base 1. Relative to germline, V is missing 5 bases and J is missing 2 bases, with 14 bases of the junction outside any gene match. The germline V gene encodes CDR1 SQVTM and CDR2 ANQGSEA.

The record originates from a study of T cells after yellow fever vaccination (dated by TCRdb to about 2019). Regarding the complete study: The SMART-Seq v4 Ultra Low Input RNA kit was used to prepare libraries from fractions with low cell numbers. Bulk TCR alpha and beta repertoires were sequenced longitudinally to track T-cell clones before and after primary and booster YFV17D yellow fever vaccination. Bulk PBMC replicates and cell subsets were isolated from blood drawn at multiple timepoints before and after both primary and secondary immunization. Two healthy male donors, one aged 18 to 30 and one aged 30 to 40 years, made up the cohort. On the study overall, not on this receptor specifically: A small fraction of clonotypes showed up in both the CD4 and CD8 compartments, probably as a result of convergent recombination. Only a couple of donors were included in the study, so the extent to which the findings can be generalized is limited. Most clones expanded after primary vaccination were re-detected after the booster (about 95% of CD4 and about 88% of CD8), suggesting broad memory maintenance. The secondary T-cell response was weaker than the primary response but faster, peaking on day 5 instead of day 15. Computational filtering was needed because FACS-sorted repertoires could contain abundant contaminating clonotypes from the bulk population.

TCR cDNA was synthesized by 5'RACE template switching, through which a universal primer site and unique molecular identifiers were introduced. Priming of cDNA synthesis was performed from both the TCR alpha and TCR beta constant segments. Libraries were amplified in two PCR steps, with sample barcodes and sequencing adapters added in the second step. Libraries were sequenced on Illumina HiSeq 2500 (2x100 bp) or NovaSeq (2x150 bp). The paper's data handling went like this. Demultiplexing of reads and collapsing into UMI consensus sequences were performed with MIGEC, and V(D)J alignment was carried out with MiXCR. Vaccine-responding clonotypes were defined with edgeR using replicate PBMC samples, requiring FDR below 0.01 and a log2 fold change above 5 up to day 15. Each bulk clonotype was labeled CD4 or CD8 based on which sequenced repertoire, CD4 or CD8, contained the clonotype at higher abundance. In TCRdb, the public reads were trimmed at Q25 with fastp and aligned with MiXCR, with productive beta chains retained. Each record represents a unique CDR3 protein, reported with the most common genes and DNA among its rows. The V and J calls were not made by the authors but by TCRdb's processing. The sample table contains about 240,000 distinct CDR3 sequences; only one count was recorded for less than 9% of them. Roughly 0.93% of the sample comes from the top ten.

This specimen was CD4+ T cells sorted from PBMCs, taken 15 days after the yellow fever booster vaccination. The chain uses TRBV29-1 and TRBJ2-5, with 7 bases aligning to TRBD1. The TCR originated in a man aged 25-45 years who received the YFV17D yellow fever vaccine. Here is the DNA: TGCAGCGTTCCCACCGAAGGGGGCCGCCCGCAAGAGACCCAGTACTTC. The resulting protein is CSVPTEGGRPQETQYF. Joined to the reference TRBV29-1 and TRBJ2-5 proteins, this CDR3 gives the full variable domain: SAVISQKPSRDICQRGTSLTIQCQVDSQVTMMFWYRQQPGQSLTLIATANQGSEATYESGFVIDKFPISRPNLTFSTLTVSNMSPEDSSIYLCSVPTEGGRPQETQYFGPGTRLLVL.